These 10 T cell receptor beta chains were all obtained from the same sample, sequenced in a study of circulating and synovial CD4+ cells in juvenile arthritis. Repertoires were generated with immunoSEQ multiplex PCR, while TCRdb's copy carries only in-frame clones and drops some. Of around 30,000 clones in the sample, 90% to 95% were seen once. Sample: CD4+ T cells from blood. The receptors were gathered from a human donor with juvenile idiopathic arthritis.

The chain is built from TRBV2 and TRBJ2-1; 11 nucleotides align to TRBD1. The CDR3 runs to 15 residues. Germline CDR1 reads SNHLY; CDR2 reads FYNNEI. V gave up 3 bases and J gave up 7 bases; unmatched junction bases: 5. The CDR3 DNA is TGTGCCAGCAGTGACGGACAGGGGGCGTTTAATGAGCAGTTCTTC. Its translation is CASSDGQGAFNEQFF.

The chain employs TRBV6-5 and TRBJ1-2; unclear D gene. Trimming removed 2 bases from V and 2 bases from J, with 3 bases in between. Germline values: CDR1 MNHEY, CDR2 SVGAGI. The CDR3 has 12 amino acids. The DNA of the CDR3 is TGTGCCAGCAGTTACCGGAACTATGGCTACACCTTC. It yields the protein CASSYRNYGYTF.

The gene calls are TRBV29-1 and TRBJ1-1, with TRBD1 identical over 7 bases. Germline CDR1 and CDR2: SQVTM and ANQGSEA. The CDR3 runs 15 residues. The J segment lost 0 bases and the V segment lost 2 bases, leaving 6 bases of the junction unmatched. The chain's CDR3 is CSVEPGQTMNTEAFF. As DNA, the CDR3 is TGCAGCGTTGAACCGGGACAGACGATGAACACTGAAGCTTTCTTT.

The chain is built from TRBV9 and TRBJ2-3, with D maybe TRBD2 (5 bases). Germline V gene lookup returns CDR1 SGDLS and CDR2 YYNGEE. V was shortened by 0 bases and J by 3 bases, with 11 bases between the two germline ends. The CDR3 extends over 15 amino acids. CDR3 nucleotide sequence: TGTGCCAGCAGCGTAGATGGCGGGTCAACAGATACGCAGTATTTT. Its protein product is CASSVDGGSTDTQYF.

V and J are TRBV28 and TRBJ2-7; 7 nucleotides line up with TRBD2. J was trimmed by 2 bases and V by 6 bases; bases with no gene match: 19. Germline lookup yields CDR1 MDHEN and CDR2 SYDVKM. The CDR3 spans 18 residues. CDR3 DNA: TGTGCCAGCAGGTCCAATTCCCCGTTGACTAGCATAACCTACGAGCAGTACTTC. As protein: CASRSNSPLTSITYEQYF.

The V and J genes are TRBV6-1 and TRBJ2-2; TRBD1 matches 8 bases. Trimming took 5 bases from V and 5 from J; bases not matched to a gene: 4. CDR1 and CDR2 (germline): MNHNS, SASEGT. CDR3 length equals 14 residues. Here the CDR3 reads CASSSDRDTGELFF. Here the CDR3 DNA reads TGTGCCAGCAGTTCGGACAGGGATACCGGGGAGCTGTTTTTT.

The chain recombines TRBV29-1 with TRBJ1-1; D is possibly TRBD1 (6 bases). Germline CDR1 reads SQVTM; CDR2 reads ANQGSEA. The length of the CDR3 is 15 residues. Trimming shortened V by 5 bases and J by 5 bases, and 21 bases separated the two germline ends. DNA of the CDR3: TGCAGCGTTTACAGGGCAGGACCTTTAAGGACTGAAGCTTTCTTT. Amino acids: CSVYRAGPLRTEAFF.

The chain combines TRBV30 with TRBJ2-3, with D perhaps TRBD2 (5 bases). The CDR3 sequence is 17 residues long. CDR1 is GTSNPN, CDR2 SVGIG, per germline (reference sequence). Trimming took 0 bases from V and 4 from J, leaving 20 bases between them. The CDR3 here is CAWSVGKLGGGSDTQYF. The DNA for the CDR3 is TGTGCCTGGAGTGTGGGGAAACTAGGCGGCGGTTCAGATACGCAGTATTTT.

The chain recombines TRBV14 with TRBJ2-1; D not certain. Germline CDR1 SGHDN, CDR2 FVKESK. This CDR3 has 16 amino acids. Trimming left V 6 bases short and J 0 bases short, with 15 bases between. This chain's CDR3 is CASSHDKQSSYNEQFF. CDR3 nucleotide sequence: TGTGCCAGCAGTCACGACAAGCAGAGCTCCTACAATGAGCAGTTCTTC.

This chain links TRBV7-3 with TRBJ2-2; D possibly corresponds to TRBD2 (6 bases). Trimming stripped 5 bases from V and 9 bases from J, with 16 bases between. This CDR3 region has 14 residues. Germline V gene data show CDR1 as SGHTA and CDR2 as FQGTGA. CDR3 in DNA: TGTGCCAGCAGCCCCGGGACTGGCCCCCGGGAGCTGTTTTTT. As protein: CASSPGTGPRELFF.